This entry lists 26 T cell receptor beta chains sequenced from one sample in a study of identifying expanded T cells in peripheral blood. Assay: immunoSEQ multiplex PCR; the TCRdb copy retains only in-frame clones and omits some. This table has over 100,000 clones, approximately 90% appearing once. The sample taken for sequencing was blood. The receptors were sampled from a person aged 18 to 75 in good health.

The chain joins TRBV4-2 to TRBJ1-1, with D tentatively TRBD1 (6 bases). This CDR3 region has 14 residues. The V end lost 1 base, the J end lost 4 bases, and 10 bases lay between the germline ends. Germline V gene sequence: CDR1 LGHNA, CDR2 YNFKEQ. This chain's CDR3 is CASSQGRGVTEAFF. DNA for the CDR3: TGTGCCAGCAGCCAAGGCAGGGGTGTCACTGAAGCTTTCTTT.

V usage is TRBV5-1 and J usage is TRBJ1-4; D gene unclear. CDR1 is SGHRS, CDR2 YFSETQ, per germline. The length of the CDR3 is 13 residues. V was cut by 4 bases and J by 0 bases, with 4 bases left in between. This CDR3 reads CASSDATNEKLFF. CDR3 nucleotide sequence: TGCGCCAGCAGCGATGCAACTAATGAAAAACTGTTTTTT.

This chain uses TRBV15 with TRBJ2-7, with a tentative D call TRBD2 (6 bases). The CDR3 has 14 amino acids. V was shortened by 0 bases and J by 4 bases, with 10 bases between the two germline ends. The germline V gene has CDR1 LNHNV and CDR2 YYDKDF (reference sequence). CDR3 in amino acids: CATSRDVGTYEQYF. CDR3 in DNA: TGTGCCACCAGCAGAGATGTCGGGACTTACGAGCAGTACTTC. Full variable domain (missing parts from reference TRBV15 and TRBJ2-7): DAMVIQNPRYQVTQFGKPVTLSCSQTLNHNVMYWYQQKSSQAPKLLFHYYDKDFNNEADTPDNFQSRRPNTSFCFLDIRSPGLGDTAMYLCATSRDVGTYEQYFGPGTRLTVT.

The chain recombines TRBV6-1 with TRBJ1-5, with D possibly matching TRBD1 (5 bases). Germline values: CDR1 MNHNS, CDR2 SASEGT. The CDR3 runs 17 residues. Trimming took off 4 bases at V and 1 base at J, with 17 bases between the two ends. CDR3 loop: CASSGGVLGQSNQPQHF. In DNA, the CDR3 is TGTGCCAGCAGTGGGGGGGTGTTGGGGCAGAGCAATCAGCCCCAGCATTTT.

The gene calls are TRBV6-6 and TRBJ1-5, with D unresolved. The V end was cut by 4 bases, the J end by 3 bases, with 4 bases between. The V gene's germline CDR1 is MNHNY and CDR2 SVGAGI (reference sequence). There are 12 residues in the CDR3. The CDR3 sequence is CASSSFNQPQHF. Written as DNA, the CDR3 is TGTGCCAGCAGTTCCTTCAATCAGCCCCAGCATTTT.

The V call is TRBV11-2, the J call TRBJ2-7, with D tentatively TRBD2 (6 bases). From germline, CDR1 is SGHAT and CDR2 FQNNGV. The CDR3 covers 15 residues. Between the trimmed V and J ends, which lost 5 bases and 0 bases, there was a span of 14 bases. The CDR3 DNA follows: TGTGCCAGCAGCCTCCTTGGAGGGGTCTCCTACGAGCAGTACTTC. This translates into CASSLLGGVSYEQYF.

V and J are TRBV6-1 and TRBJ2-5, with unresolved D. Looked up from germline, CDR1 is MNHNS and CDR2 is SASEGT. The V end lost 1 base, the J end lost 5 bases, and 2 bases lay between the germline ends. The length of the CDR3 is 11 residues. CDR3 protein: CASSEGETQYF. The CDR3 bases are TGTGCCAGCAGTGAAGGTGAGACCCAGTACTTC.

This clone has more than one count but fewer than ten. The chain couples TRBV14 to TRBJ1-6, with 8 positions matching TRBD1. Per germline, CDR1 SGHDN and CDR2 FVKESK. There are 15 residues in the CDR3. V lost 3 bases and J lost 5; bases outside the gene matches: 3. The CDR3 DNA is TGTGCCAGCAGCCATTTGGACAGGGATAATTCACCCCTCCACTTT. Its translation: CASSHLDRDNSPLHF.

The chain couples TRBV2 to TRBJ2-5, with unresolved D. Trimming took 5 bases from V and 1 from J, leaving 11 bases between them. This CDR3 is 14 amino acids long. The germline V gene has CDR1 SNHLY and CDR2 FYNNEI. The CDR3 DNA reads as TGTGCCAGCAGTTTTACCCAGGCCCAAGAGACCCAGTACTTC. This translates into CASSFTQAQETQYF.

The rearrangement joins TRBV30 to TRBJ2-3, with TRBD1 as a possible D gene (6 bases). The CDR3 spans 14 residues. With 0 bases removed from V and 4 bases from J, the gap between germline ends came to 11 bases. CDR1 GTSNPN and CDR2 SVGIG come from the germline V gene (reference sequence). The CDR3 DNA is TGTGCCTGGAGTGTACAGGGAAGGGCAGATACGCAGTATTTT. Translated, it gives CAWSVQGRADTQYF.

This chain uses TRBV11-2 with TRBJ2-1, with 9 positions matching TRBD2. Germline V gene lookup returns CDR1 SGHAT and CDR2 FQNNGV. Germline trimming cut 5 bases from V and 8 bases from J; bases unmatched to any gene: 10. The CDR3 is made up of 15 amino acids. CDR3 in DNA: TGTGCCAGCAGCCGGGGGGTAGCGGGAGACTATGAGCAGTTCTTC. Amino acids: CASSRGVAGDYEQFF.

The rearrangement uses TRBV30 and TRBJ2-7; no reliable D call. Trimming removed 0 bases at V and 5 bases at J, with 11 bases between. Per the germline V gene, CDR1 is GTSNPN and CDR2 is SVGIG (reference sequence). The CDR3 spans 13 residues. The CDR3 DNA reads as TGTGCCTGGAGTGTGATCCCTGTTAACGAGCAGTACTTC. It specifies CAWSVIPVNEQYF. Full variable domain (missing parts from reference TRBV30 and TRBJ2-7): SQTIHQWPATLVQPVGSPLSLECTVEGTSNPNLYWYRQAAGRGLQLLFYSVGIGQISSEVPQNLSASRPQDRQFILSSKKLLLSDSGFYLCAWSVIPVNEQYFGPGTRLTVT.

The chain joins TRBV5-1 to TRBJ1-1; maybe TRBD1 (6 bases). CDR3 length equals 13 residues. Trimming left V 8 bases short and J 2 bases short, with 13 bases between. Germline V gives CDR1 SGHRS, CDR2 YFSETQ. CDR3 DNA: TGCGCCAGTCAAGAGGGGGTTAACACTGAAGCTTTCTTT. It translates to CASQEGVNTEAFF.

This chain uses TRBV6-1 with TRBJ1-1, with D perhaps TRBD1 (6 bases). This CDR3 region has 14 residues. Trimming removed 6 bases from V and 4 bases from J, with 15 bases in between. In germline, CDR1 is MNHNS, CDR2 SASEGT. The CDR3 loop reads CASSYRVESTEAFF. CDR3 sequence (DNA): TGTGCCAGCAGCTACAGGGTTGAAAGCACTGAAGCTTTCTTT.

This clone was counted once. The rearrangement uses TRBV7-6 and TRBJ2-1; a weak D match, TRBD2 (5 bases). The CDR3 sequence is 15 residues long. Trimming pared 6 bases from V and 9 bases from J, leaving 21 bases between. The V gene's germline CDR1 is SGHVS and CDR2 FNYEAQ. DNA for the CDR3: TGTGCCAGCAGACAATCTGACTCCTGGGCGGGTGAGCAGTTCTTC. Translating gives CASRQSDSWAGEQFF.

Details on this clone: At the DNA level, this CDR3 is encoded by other sequences in the same sample as well. This chain links TRBV28 with TRBJ2-6; D uncertain. The CDR3 has 13 residues. Trimming stripped 7 bases from V and 0 bases from J, with 4 bases between. Germline assignment: CDR1 MDHEN and CDR2 SYDVKM. CDR3 nucleotide sequence: TGTGCCAGCACCCTCTCTGGGGCCAACGTCCTGACTTTC. It translates to CASTLSGANVLTF.

The chain carries TRBV7-6 and TRBJ1-3; the D gene is possibly TRBD1 (5 bases). From germline, CDR1 is SGHVS and CDR2 FNYEAQ. V was clipped by 8 bases and J by 4 bases, with 15 bases between them. The CDR3 consists of 14 residues. CDR3 region: CASAGTFKGNTIYF. CDR3 DNA sequence: TGTGCCAGCGCCGGGACCTTTAAGGGAAACACCATATATTTT.

J is TRBJ2-7 and V is TRBV10-2; TRBD1 agrees at 9 bases. Germline-derived CDR1 and CDR2 are WSHSY and SAAADI. The J segment lost 1 base and the V segment lost 5 bases, leaving 6 bases of the junction unmatched. This CDR3 comprises 15 residues. CDR3 sequence reads: CASSTRTGESYEQYF. In DNA form, the CDR3 reads TGCGCCAGCAGTACAAGGACAGGGGAATCCTACGAGCAGTACTTC.

The chain recombines TRBV14 with TRBJ2-5; 7 bases fit TRBD1. Matching the DNA end better, TRBJ2-7 makes the J call doubtful. Germline CDR1 and CDR2: SGHDN and FVKESK. The CDR3 contains 16 residues. The CDR3, as DNA: TGTGCCAGCAGCCAAGTGAGTATGGACAGGTCCTACGAGCAGTACTTC. This gives the protein CASSQVSMDRSYEQYF.

The chain has TRBV6-4 and TRBJ1-3; no reliable D call. Trimming pared 6 bases from V and 0 bases from J, leaving 12 bases between. The CDR3 is 15 amino acids. Per germline, CDR1 MRHNA and CDR2 SNTAGT. The CDR3 nucleotides are TGTGCCAGCAGCCCGGACGGATACTCTGGAAACACCATATATTTT. Its protein is CASSPDGYSGNTIYF.

This clone has more than one count but fewer than ten. The chain has TRBV6-1 and TRBJ1-2; 7 positions match TRBD1. The CDR3 contains 13 residues. CDR1 and CDR2 (germline): MNHNS, SASEGT. V trimming: 4 bases; J trimming: 3 bases; junction bases outside the gene matches: 2. DNA for the CDR3: TGTGCCAGCAGTGTTACAGGGGACTATGGCTACACCTTC. It specifies CASSVTGDYGYTF.

This chain links TRBV9 with TRBJ1-2; D is ambiguous. Deletions cut 5 bases from V and 4 bases from J, with 15 bases between. In germline, CDR1 is SGDLS, CDR2 YYNGEE. The CDR3 has 14 residues. The CDR3 bases are TGTGCCAGCAGGCCCCCGGCCACGCTCTATGGCTACACCTTC. It translates to CASRPPATLYGYTF.

The chain couples TRBV14 to TRBJ2-6; possibly TRBD1 for D (5 bases). CDR1 is SGHDN and CDR2 is FVKESK in the germline V gene. The CDR3 has 14 amino acids. V dropped 7 bases and J dropped 4 bases, with 11 bases sitting between them. The CDR3 spells CASTGRPGANVLTF. The CDR3 region has the DNA TGTGCCAGCACAGGGCGGCCAGGGGCCAACGTCCTGACTTTC.

The genes are TRBV5-4 and TRBJ2-1; D is uncertain. V was trimmed by 0 bases and J by 11 bases, leaving 12 bases between them. The CDR3 is 13 residues long. Per germline, CDR1 SGHNT and CDR2 YYREEE (reference sequence). CDR3 in DNA: TGTGCCAGCAGCTTGGATAGGCCAGTTAAGCAGTTCTTC. It codes for CASSLDRPVKQFF.

V usage is TRBV2 and J usage is TRBJ2-5; 7 bases are a match to TRBD2. From germline, CDR1 is SNHLY and CDR2 FYNNEI. With 6 bases clipped from V and 4 bases from J, the junction kept 5 bases outside the gene matches. There are 13 residues in the CDR3. In DNA, the CDR3 is TGTGCCAGCAGCGGCGGGAGTGGAGAGACCCAGTACTTC. Protein sequence: CASSGGSGETQYF.

The chain is built from TRBV6-6 and TRBJ2-2, with D perhaps TRBD1 (5 bases). Trimming took off 4 bases at V and 1 base at J, with 10 bases between the two ends. CDR3 length: 15 residues. Germline values: CDR1 MNHNY, CDR2 SVGAGI (reference sequence). The CDR3, as DNA: TGTGCCAGCAGTTCTCGAACAGGGAACACCGGGGAGCTGTTTTTT. This codes for CASSSRTGNTGELFF.